This T cell receptor (beta chain) was sequenced in a study of T cell responses to AZD1222 COVID-19 vaccine. Study observations and caveats: Within unmutated variant regions lay the reported targets of nearly half of spike-specific TCRs. Donor demographics were predominantly white British with a female majority; clonal diversity may be underestimated. The repertoires were collected only after the peak T cell response.

A note on this clone: What it binds is not known.

The repertoire was sequenced with immunoSEQ multiplex PCR; TCRdb's copy has only in-frame clones and lacks some. Of about 85,000 clones listed, about 86% were seen once; the top ten hold 10%. The CDR3 has 15 residues. Trimming pared 6 bases from V and 0 bases from J, leaving 13 bases between. Germline V lookup: CDR1 MGHDK, CDR2 SYGVNS. The sequencing here drew on peripheral blood, taken on day 0 of MenACWY control vaccination. This clonotype was sampled from an adult in good health. V is TRBV25-1 and J is TRBJ2-3, with D possibly called TRBD1 or TRBD2 (7 bases each). The chain's CDR3 is CASRAGQLSTDTQYF. DNA of the CDR3: TGTGCCAGCAGAGCGGGACAGTTAAGCACAGATACGCAGTATTTT.